This TCR beta chain was sequenced during a study of siplizumab effects on memory and regulatory T cells. The CDR3 is 16 residues long. J lost 7 bases, V lost 0 bases, and 7 bases had no gene match. Germline V gene sequence: CDR1 MNHNS, CDR2 SASEGT. The table came from immunoSEQ multiplex PCR; TCRdb's copy has only in-frame clones and leaves some out. The sample lists about 91,000 clones; approximately 96% were seen once. The sequencing input was naive CD4+ T cells sorted from blood. The origin of this receptor is a human donor in good health. The chain joins TRBV6-1 to TRBJ2-2; TRBD1 agrees at 8 bases. The CDR3 protein is CASSEAHRGFVGELFF. CDR3 coding DNA: TGTGCCAGCAGTGAAGCGCACAGGGGGTTCGTCGGGGAGCTGTTTTTT.